This T cell receptor beta chain comes out of a study of cytomegalovirus exposure and HLA in healthy donors. The CDR3 is made up of 16 amino acids. Germline assignment: CDR1 LNHDA and CDR2 SQIVND (reference sequence). V gave up 3 bases and J gave up 0 bases; unmatched junction bases: 4. As to this clone: What it recognizes is unknown.

The PCR used 60 Vbeta and 13 Jbeta primers. Data came from immunoSEQ multiplex PCR; TCRdb stores just in-frame clones and leaves some out. The sample has some 140,000 clones; 73% are singletons. General study points: CMV serostatus alone was available as immune exposure information. What TCR beta sequences reportedly achieved was accurate prediction of HLA-A and HLA-B alleles in most subjects. It was reportedly the case that the classifier diagnosed cytomegalovirus status with high specificity and sensitivity. The study dropped some indistinguishable V segments, TRBV6-2 and TRBV6-3 among them.

V and J are TRBV19 and TRBJ1-5, with 8 nucleotides matching TRBD1. The sequencing input was PBMCs. The sequence was obtained from a woman aged 40 to 55 in good health and CMV-seronegative. The CDR3 bases are TGTGCCAGTAGTATTGGACAGGGACCTAGCAATCAGCCCCAGCATTTT. Its translation is CASSIGQGPSNQPQHF.